This TCR beta chain comes out of a study of shared clonotypes between healthy human individuals. Germline-derived CDR1 and CDR2 are MGHRA and YSYEKL. This CDR3 region has 15 residues. V was clipped by 3 bases and J by 3 bases; unmatched bases: 8. Sequencing was performed with immunoSEQ multiplex PCR; in TCRdb, only in-frame clones are kept and a portion is missing. The sample has hundreds of thousands of clones, 95% to 98% seen once; the top ten hold 0.3%. The naive CD8 fraction comprised CD45RO-negative cells positively selected for CCR7 and excluded terminally differentiated effector memory CD45RA+ cells.

The clonotype was recovered from a man between 25 and 39 years old in good health. V usage is TRBV4-1 and J usage is TRBJ2-7; 7 positions match TRBD1. The source material was naive CD8+ T cells sorted from blood. The CDR3: CASSQGQISFYEQYF. Here the CDR3 DNA reads TGCGCCAGCAGCCAGGGACAGATCTCCTTCTACGAGCAGTACTTC.